Shown below are 31 T cell receptor beta chains from a single sample sequenced in a study of a mutant IDH1 vaccine in newly diagnosed glioma. No cognate antigen is known for these TCRs. Documented time point: week 23, last vaccination. Vaccine doses each comprised 300 ug of mutant IDH1 20-mer peptide, with topical imiquimod. Here immunoSEQ multiplex PCR was the method, and the copy in TCRdb shows in-frame clones only, minus some. The sample lists about 55,000 clones; around 80% were seen once. Specimen: PBMCs, collected from a glioma patient whose treatment included an IDH1 peptide vaccine. The source of these receptors is a middle-aged man with glioma.

The rearrangement links TRBV5-6 to TRBJ1-6; 9 bases line up with TRBD1. Germline V CDR1 and CDR2: SGHDT, YYEEEE. The trim removed 4 bases at V and 5 bases at J, leaving 7 bases unmatched. The CDR3 spans 16 residues. This CDR3 is CASSLFGQGNNSPLHF. The CDR3, as DNA: TGTGCCAGCAGCCTTTTCGGACAGGGGAATAATTCACCCCTCCACTTT. Complete variable domain (other parts from reference TRBV5-6 and TRBJ1-6): DAGVTQSPTHLIKTRGQQVTLRCSPKSGHDTVSWYQQALGQGPQFIFQYYEEEERQRGNFPDRFSGHQFPNYSSELNVNALLLGDSALYLCASSLFGQGNNSPLHFGNGTRLTVT.

The rearrangement uses TRBV6-5 and TRBJ2-2; 9 bases align to TRBD1. CDR3 size: 15 residues. The V segment lost 5 bases and the J segment 4 bases; nucleotides outside the gene matches: 5. Per the germline V gene, CDR1 is MNHEY and CDR2 is SVGAGI. CDR3 sequence reads: CASSGGTGSTGELFF. The CDR3 DNA follows: TGTGCCAGCAGTGGGGGGACAGGGAGCACCGGGGAGCTGTTTTTT.

J is TRBJ1-1 and V is TRBV19; TRBD1 might be the D (5 bases). This CDR3 is 14 amino acids long. Germline lookup yields CDR1 LNHDA and CDR2 SQIVND (reference sequence). Trimming took off 5 bases at V and 1 base at J, with 11 bases between the two ends. The CDR3 spells CASSSGTGNTEAFF. CDR3 nucleotide sequence: TGTGCCAGTAGTTCGGGCACAGGGAACACTGAAGCTTTCTTT.

The V and J genes are TRBV7-8 and TRBJ2-1; D is unresolved. Trimming took off 4 bases at V and 4 bases at J, with 8 bases between the two ends. CDR3 length: 13 amino acids. The germline gives CDR1 SGHVS, CDR2 FQNEAQ. CDR3 amino acids: CASSYKVYNEQFF. CDR3 bases: TGTGCCAGCAGCTACAAGGTTTACAATGAGCAGTTCTTC. Looking up the rest from reference TRBV7-8 and TRBJ2-1 gives the full variable domain: GAGVSQSPRYKVAKRGQDVALRCDPISGHVSLFWYQQALGQGPEFLTYFQNEAQLDKSGLPSDRFFAERPEGSVSTLKIQRTQQEDSAVYLCASSYKVYNEQFFGPGTRLTVL.

The V call is TRBV29-1, the J call TRBJ2-3; D gene unclear. Germline V gene sequence: CDR1 SQVTM, CDR2 ANQGSEA. Deletions cut 4 bases from V and 1 base from J, with 15 bases between. The CDR3 contains 15 residues. CDR3 sequence: CSVAQGPPGTDTQYF. For the CDR3, the DNA is TGCAGCGTTGCCCAAGGACCCCCGGGCACAGATACGCAGTATTTT.

This sequence joins TRBV14 and TRBJ1-4, with no clear D. Trimming took off 4 bases at V and 10 bases at J, with 19 bases between the two ends. The germline V gene encodes CDR1 SGHDN and CDR2 FVKESK. CDR3 size: 15 residues. As DNA, the CDR3 is TGTGCCAGCAGCCGGACGATTAGAGAGTCGGGAAAACTGTTTTTT. Translation: CASSRTIRESGKLFF.

The chain's CDR3 is CASSPSLDRVGYGYTF. Written as DNA, the CDR3 is TGTGCCAGCAGTCCCAGCCTCGACAGGGTAGGCTATGGCTACACCTTC. This rearrangement joins TRBV27 to TRBJ1-2; 7 nucleotides match TRBD1. The V gene's germline CDR1 is MNHEY and CDR2 SMNVEV (reference sequence). The V gene end was trimmed by 5 bases and the J gene end by 4 bases; junction bases not matched to a gene: 13. The CDR3 is 16 residues long.

This chain uses TRBV7-6 with TRBJ1-1, with TRBD1 matching over 9 bases. This CDR3 is built from 18 residues. The germline V gene has CDR1 SGHVS and CDR2 FNYEAQ. Trimming removed 0 bases from V and 1 base from J; junction bases left unmatched: 9. CDR3 DNA sequence: TGTGCCAGCAGCTTAGCGATGAGGCGGGACAGGGAGAACACTGAAGCTTTCTTT. As protein: CASSLAMRRDRENTEAFF.

The chain is built from TRBV5-1 and TRBJ2-5; 9 bases are a match to TRBD1. Trimming at V came to 7 bases and at J to 2 bases, leaving 6 bases not matched to a gene. The CDR3 is 14 amino acids. Looked up from germline, CDR1 is SGHRS and CDR2 is YFSETQ. The CDR3 region is CASAGTGPQETQYF. Written as DNA, the CDR3 is TGCGCCAGCGCGGGGACAGGGCCACAAGAGACCCAGTACTTC.

The chain joins TRBV5-1 to TRBJ2-7; 8 positions match TRBD1. Trimming at V came to 1 base and at J to 2 bases, leaving 5 bases not matched to a gene. The CDR3 consists of 15 residues. Germline loops: CDR1 SGHRS, CDR2 YFSETQ. The CDR3 DNA reads as TGCGCCAGCAGCTTGAGGGGGACAGGAGCCTACGAGCAGTACTTC. Encoded protein: CASSLRGTGAYEQYF.

V gene TRBV30 combines with J gene TRBJ2-1; D is unclear. V lost 7 bases, J lost 0 bases, and 7 bases lay in between. Germline CDR1 is GTSNPN and CDR2 is SVGIG (reference sequence). There are 12 residues in the CDR3. The CDR3 coding sequence is TGTGCCTTTAGCTTCTCCTACAATGAGCAGTTCTTC. It translates to CAFSFSYNEQFF.

J is TRBJ2-2 and V is TRBV18; tentative D call: TRBD2 (5 bases). CDR1 is KGHSH, CDR2 LQKENI, per germline. V lost 2 bases and J 7 bases, leaving 8 bases between the germline ends. The CDR3 spans 13 residues. The CDR3 DNA reads TGTGCCAGCTCACCAAAAGGAGGCGGGGAGCTGTTTTTT. Its translation is CASSPKGGGELFF.

V is TRBV9 and J is TRBJ2-5; D is uncertain. Germline V lookup: CDR1 SGDLS, CDR2 YYNGEE. The CDR3 spans 15 residues. The V and J ends lost 0 bases and 1 base respectively, with 10 bases between them. CDR3 coding DNA: TGTGCCAGCAGCGTAGGGCCGGGCCCCCAAGAGACCCAGTACTTC. The encoded protein is CASSVGPGPQETQYF.

This clone was detected only a few times. This chain links TRBV5-6 with TRBJ2-1; D ambiguous. Trimming left V 0 bases short and J 4 bases short, with 5 bases between. Germline loops: CDR1 SGHDT, CDR2 YYEEEE. The CDR3 totals 13 residues. The CDR3 bases are TGTGCCAGCAGCTTGGTCCATTACAATGAGCAGTTCTTC. Protein product: CASSLVHYNEQFF.

This chain links TRBV13 with TRBJ2-1; 11 bases match TRBD1. CDR1 and CDR2 (germline): PRHDT, FYEKMQ (reference sequence). With V trimmed by 3 bases and J by 8 bases, 9 bases remained unmatched. CDR3 size: 16 residues. The CDR3 sequence is CASSFTGTGGSDEQFF. The CDR3 DNA reads as TGTGCCAGCAGCTTCACCGGGACAGGGGGTTCAGATGAGCAGTTCTTC.

This clone was recorded at least ten times. The rearrangement links TRBV2 to TRBJ1-6; 9 bases align to TRBD1. The junction had 14 bases not matched to a gene; V was cut back by 2 bases and J by 9 bases. Germline V CDR1 and CDR2: SNHLY, FYNNEI. CDR3 length: 18 residues. The CDR3 reads CASSESPTGGARSSPLHF. The CDR3 DNA is TGTGCCAGCAGTGAATCCCCTACAGGGGGCGCCCGGAGTTCACCCCTCCACTTT. Full variable domain (missing parts from reference TRBV2 and TRBJ1-6): EPEVTQTPSHQVTQMGQEVILRCVPISNHLYFYWYRQILGQKVEFLVSFYNNEISEKSEIFDDQFSVERPDGSNFTLKIRSTKLEDSAMYFCASSESPTGGARSSPLHFGNGTRLTVT.

V is TRBV25-1 and J is TRBJ1-1; tentative D call: TRBD1 (6 bases). The CDR3 runs to 14 residues. Germline values: CDR1 MGHDK, CDR2 SYGVNS. V lost 7 bases and J lost 0, with 12 bases in between. In DNA, the CDR3 is TGTGCCAGCAATAAAGGGGGTGTGAACACTGAAGCTTTCTTT. Protein sequence: CASNKGGVNTEAFF.

This sequence joins TRBV6-5 and TRBJ1-3, with D possibly matching TRBD1 (6 bases). The CDR3 is 14 residues long. The V end was cut by 8 bases, the J end by 5 bases, with 16 bases between. Germline V lookup: CDR1 MNHEY, CDR2 SVGAGI. The CDR3 nucleotides read TGTGCCAGCGGGAACAGGGAGAGGAGAAACACCATATATTTT. Its translation is CASGNRERRNTIYF.

This clone was recorded once. J is TRBJ1-1 and V is TRBV5-1; D not certain. Germline V gene lookup returns CDR1 SGHRS and CDR2 YFSETQ. Trimming pared 3 bases from V and 5 bases from J, leaving 14 bases between. The CDR3 totals 14 residues. The CDR3 bases are TGCGCCAGCAGCTCCCCGGGGTATGCGACTGAAGCTTTCTTT. Its translation: CASSSPGYATEAFF.

J is TRBJ1-1 and V is TRBV11-2; D unresolved. The CDR3 spans 12 residues. CDR1 and CDR2 from the germline V gene are SGHAT and FQNNGV. V was trimmed by 5 bases and J by 4 bases, leaving 8 bases between them. The CDR3 bases are TGTGCCAGCAGCACTACAGCCACTGAAGCTTTCTTT. As protein: CASSTTATEAFF.

The chain carries TRBV6-5 and TRBJ1-1, with a tentative D call TRBD1 (5 bases). This CDR3 region has 14 residues. Germline CDR1 MNHEY, CDR2 SVGAGI. V was clipped by 8 bases and J by 11 bases, with 24 bases between them. The CDR3 protein is CASLSSIDGGWAFF. The CDR3 bases are TGTGCCAGCCTTTCATCGATAGACGGGGGGTGGGCTTTCTTT.

V and J are TRBV30 and TRBJ1-4, with D possibly being TRBD1 (6 bases). V was trimmed by 4 bases and J by 0 bases, leaving 18 bases between them. The CDR3 is 17 amino acids. The germline V gene encodes CDR1 GTSNPN and CDR2 SVGIG (reference sequence). CDR3 DNA sequence: TGTGCCTGGATGGGGGGGCGGACGGGTGCAACTAATGAAAAACTGTTTTTT. Translation: CAWMGGRTGATNEKLFF.

This clone was counted a single time. The chain is built from TRBV25-1 and TRBJ2-1, with 7 bases that match TRBD2. CDR3 length: 16 amino acids. Unmatched junction bases numbered 4, after V lost 1 base and J lost 1 base. Germline V lookup: CDR1 MGHDK, CDR2 SYGVNS. This CDR3 reads CASSELGTKSYNEQFF. CDR3 coding DNA: TGTGCCAGCAGTGAATTAGGGACTAAGTCCTACAATGAGCAGTTCTTC.

The gene calls are TRBV9 and TRBJ1-1; TRBD1 matches 7 bases. CDR3 length: 16 amino acids. With 3 bases clipped from V and 4 bases from J, the junction kept 12 bases outside the gene matches. The germline V gene has CDR1 SGDLS and CDR2 YYNGEE. The CDR3 DNA sequence: TGTGCCAGCAGCGGTCGTGGGAGGGGGCGCGGCACTGAAGCTTTCTTT. As protein: CASSGRGRGRGTEAFF.

This clone was seen only a few times. This chain joins TRBV5-1 and TRBJ2-5; D ambiguous. V lost 2 bases and J lost 4, with 6 bases in between. Germline assignment: CDR1 SGHRS and CDR2 YFSETQ. The CDR3 is made up of 12 amino acids. CDR3 residues: CASSFGRETQYF. The DNA for the CDR3 is TGCGCCAGCAGCTTCGGACGAGAGACCCAGTACTTC.

The J gene is TRBJ2-5, the V gene TRBV10-3; possibly TRBD2 for D (6 bases). V was shortened by 4 bases and J by 4 bases, with 10 bases between the two germline ends. The germline V gene has CDR1 ENHRY and CDR2 SYGVKD. There are 13 residues in the CDR3. CDR3 protein: CAISAMEGETQYF. CDR3 sequence (DNA): TGTGCCATCAGTGCCATGGAGGGAGAGACCCAGTACTTC.

The chain is built from TRBV4-1 and TRBJ1-1, with D possibly matching TRBD1 (5 bases). Germline V gene lookup returns CDR1 MGHRA and CDR2 YSYEKL. CDR3 length equals 14 residues. The germline V and J ends were trimmed by 1 base and 5 bases, with 11 bases remaining between them. CDR3 coding DNA: TGCGCCAGCAGCCAAGGCGGGGGAGAAACTGAAGCTTTCTTT. Translation gives CASSQGGGETEAFF.

V is TRBV5-4 and J is TRBJ2-3; 9 bases line up with TRBD1. This CDR3 is 14 amino acids long. The germline CDR1 and CDR2 sequences are SGHNT and YYREEE (reference sequence). After removal of 2 bases from V and 5 bases from J, the junction contained 3 bases not matched to a gene. The CDR3 sequence is CASSLQGARDTQYF. CDR3 bases: TGTGCCAGCAGCTTACAGGGGGCGAGAGATACGCAGTATTTT.

The chain recombines TRBV7-2 with TRBJ2-2; 8 bases match TRBD1. Germline-derived CDR1 and CDR2 are SGHTA and FQGNSA. V lost 4 bases, J lost 0 bases, and 4 bases stayed unmatched. CDR3 length: 16 residues. CDR3 sequence reads: CASSSRTGSNTGELFF. CDR3 DNA: TGTGCCAGCAGCTCCCGGACAGGGTCGAACACCGGGGAGCTGTTTTTT.

V and J are TRBV6-1 and TRBJ1-2; D not certain. Germline-derived CDR1 and CDR2 are MNHNS and SASEGT. Deletions cut 1 base from V and 9 bases from J, with 9 bases between. The CDR3 loop spans 12 amino acids. In DNA, the CDR3 is TGTGCCAGCAGTGAAGGCAGGTTAAGCTACACCTTC. As protein: CASSEGRLSYTF.

The rearrangement links TRBV5-5 to TRBJ1-2; 8 nucleotides line up with TRBD1. Trimming cost V 0 bases and J 8 bases; bases outside gene matches: 3. This CDR3 has 13 residues. Germline loops: CDR1 SGHKS, CDR2 YYEKEE (reference sequence). The CDR3 DNA reads as TGTGCCAGCAGCTTGGAGTGGACAGGGGGCTACACCTTC. Its protein is CASSLEWTGGYTF.